This T cell receptor (beta chain) was identified in a study of blood T cell repertoires in COVID-19. TCRdb keeps only in-frame clones here, not all; method: immunoSEQ multiplex PCR. The repertoire consists of roughly 280,000 clones, with roughly 87% occurring once and the leading ten covering about 2.2%. J gave up 8 bases and V 10 bases, and 6 bases lay outside the gene matches. CDR3 length: 12 amino acids. Germline CDR1 reads MNHEY; CDR2 reads SMNVEV (reference sequence). The sequenced material came from peripheral blood. The sequence was collected from a woman aged 45-65 years who had recovered from COVID-19. The gene calls are TRBV27 and TRBJ2-3; 10 bases align to TRBD2. This chain's CDR3 is CAIMSGRGTQYF. The DNA for the CDR3 is TGTGCCATCATGAGCGGGAGGGGTACGCAGTATTTT.